Listed here are 20 T cell receptor beta chains from one sample, sequenced in a study of OX40 agonist ivuxolimab in advanced cancers. The data were produced by immunoSEQ multiplex PCR, yet TCRdb's version contains in-frame clones alone and is incomplete. This repertoire shows roughly 49,000 clones, roughly 90% found once; its top ten account for around 3.5%. The sample consisted of CD4+ or CD8+ T cells sorted from blood, taken in a trial of the OX40 agonist ivuxolimab. These receptors all stem from an adult with an advanced solid tumor such as melanoma, head and neck, liver or kidney cancer.

The CDR3 DNA is TGTGCCAGCAGCCAGGCCGGCCCTTGGGATACGCAGTATTTT. The encoded protein is CASSQAGPWDTQYF. The chain joins TRBV2 to TRBJ2-3; D uncertain. Germline-derived CDR1 and CDR2 are SNHLY and FYNNEI. Trimming cost V 6 bases and J 6 bases, with 16 bases left between them. This CDR3 comprises 14 residues.

The chain uses TRBV2 and TRBJ1-4, with D perhaps TRBD1 (5 bases). Germline V gene lookup returns CDR1 SNHLY and CDR2 FYNNEI. CDR3 size: 14 residues. Trimming removed 6 bases at V and 8 bases at J, with 16 bases between. As DNA, the CDR3 is TGTGCCAGCAGCGGCCGGGGGACGGAGGAAAAACTGTTTTTT. This translates into CASSGRGTEEKLFF. The entire variable domain, with the rest obtained from reference TRBV2 and TRBJ1-4, is as follows: EPEVTQTPSHQVTQMGQEVILRCVPISNHLYFYWYRQILGQKVEFLVSFYNNEISEKSEIFDDQFSVERPDGSNFTLKIRSTKLEDSAMYFCASSGRGTEEKLFFGSGTQLSVL.

This chain joins TRBV27 and TRBJ1-1; 7 nucleotides match TRBD1. The CDR3 is 15 residues long. Unmatched junction bases numbered 11, after V lost 6 bases and J lost 4 bases. The germline gives CDR1 MNHEY, CDR2 SMNVEV (reference sequence). The CDR3: CASSRSTGWGTEAFF. As DNA, the CDR3 is TGTGCCAGCAGCCGATCGACAGGGTGGGGCACTGAAGCTTTCTTT.

The chain carries TRBV6-5 and TRBJ2-2, with TRBD2 as a possible D gene (5 bases). This CDR3 is built from 14 residues. The germline V gene encodes CDR1 MNHEY and CDR2 SVGAGI. Trimming took 6 bases from V and 6 from J, leaving 14 bases between them. The CDR3 reads CASSLLYSAGELFF. DNA for the CDR3: TGTGCCAGCAGCTTACTCTATAGCGCCGGGGAGCTGTTTTTT.

The chain links TRBV5-1 to TRBJ2-5, with D hard to call. Trimming removed 0 bases from V and 7 bases from J, with 13 bases in between. Germline CDR1 is SGHRS and CDR2 is YFSETQ. The CDR3 sequence is 14 residues long. In DNA, the CDR3 is TGCGCCAGCAGCTTGGTTAACGGCCCGGGGACCCAGTACTTC. It codes for CASSLVNGPGTQYF.

The chain has TRBV28 and TRBJ1-5; 7 positions match TRBD1. The V and J ends lost 7 bases and 4 bases, in that order; junction bases with no gene match: 7. CDR3 length equals 14 residues. Germline CDR1 and CDR2: MDHEN and SYDVKM. CDR3 protein: CASTGQRGNQPQHF. Here the CDR3 DNA reads TGTGCCAGCACGGGACAGCGGGGGAATCAGCCCCAGCATTTT.

Turning to this clone: One end of the junction varies from germline; a read error may be responsible. The chain links TRBV7-7 to TRBJ2-1; 8 nucleotides align to TRBD2. CDR1 and CDR2 (germline): SSHAT, FNYEAQ (reference sequence). This CDR3 contains 15 residues. The CDR3 coding sequence is TGTGCTAGCAGGCGAAATAGCGGGGCCCACAATGAGCAGTTCTTC. Translation: CASRRNSGAHNEQFF.

The rearrangement uses TRBV6-5 and TRBJ2-1; possible D gene TRBD1, 6 bases. Germline assignment: CDR1 MNHEY and CDR2 SVGAGI. The germline V and J ends were trimmed by 7 bases and 2 bases, with 15 bases remaining between them. The CDR3 runs 15 residues. The CDR3 spells CASKDTPGAYNEQFF. The CDR3 bases are TGTGCCAGCAAAGATACTCCAGGGGCCTACAATGAGCAGTTCTTC.

This chain connects TRBV9 to TRBJ2-5, with 8 bases fitting TRBD1. The CDR3 runs 14 residues. Germline V CDR1 and CDR2: SGDLS, YYNGEE. V gave up 0 bases and J gave up 5 bases; unmatched junction bases: 3. CDR3 in amino acids: CASSVGRGRETQYF. The CDR3 DNA follows: TGTGCCAGCAGCGTAGGCAGGGGGCGGGAGACCCAGTACTTC. The full variable domain, completed using reference TRBV9 and TRBJ2-5, is DSGVTQTPKHLITATGQRVTLRCSPRSGDLSVYWYQQSLDQGLQFLIQYYNGEERAKGNILERFSAQQFPDLHSELNLSSLELGDSALYFCASSVGRGRETQYFGPGTRLLVL.

This clone has just one count. This chain links TRBV30 with TRBJ1-3; D gene unclear. CDR3 size: 13 residues. CDR1 is GTSNPN, CDR2 SVGIG, per germline (reference sequence). The ends were cut back, 5 bases at V and 0 bases at J, with 8 bases in the middle. The CDR3 here is CAWSTDSGNTIYF. DNA for the CDR3: TGTGCCTGGTCAACTGACTCTGGAAACACCATATATTTT.

V usage is TRBV10-3 and J usage is TRBJ1-1; 7 bases are a match to TRBD1. The CDR3 loop spans 13 amino acids. The V and J ends lost 6 bases and 3 bases, in that order; junction bases with no gene match: 4. CDR1 and CDR2 from the germline V gene are ENHRY and SYGVKD. The CDR3, as DNA: TGTGCCATCAGCCCCCAGGGGGACACTGAAGCTTTCTTT. This encodes CAISPQGDTEAFF.

This clone was counted only a few times. The chain carries TRBV6-5 and TRBJ1-2, with 10 bases that match TRBD1. The junction had 6 bases not matched to a gene; V was cut back by 5 bases and J by 6 bases. The CDR3 has 14 amino acids. Germline CDR1 reads MNHEY; CDR2 reads SVGAGI. For the CDR3, the DNA is TGTGCCAGCAGTACCGACAGGGGGCGCCATGGCTACACCTTC. Encoded protein: CASSTDRGRHGYTF.

This clone has a handful of counts. This chain connects TRBV2 to TRBJ2-1, with 7 nucleotides matching TRBD1. V gave up 6 bases and J gave up 7 bases; unmatched junction bases: 9. The CDR3 loop spans 14 amino acids. Germline lookup yields CDR1 SNHLY and CDR2 FYNNEI. The CDR3 here is CASSGQESVNEQFF. Written as DNA, the CDR3 is TGTGCCAGCAGCGGACAGGAGTCGGTTAATGAGCAGTTCTTC.

This rearrangement joins TRBV11-2 to TRBJ1-6, with 8 bases matching TRBD1. V gave up 1 base and J gave up 8 bases; unmatched junction bases: 4. The CDR3 loop spans 15 amino acids. Germline V gene sequence: CDR1 SGHAT, CDR2 FQNNGV. The CDR3 bases are TGTGCCAGCAGCTTAGTCGGGACAGGTTATTCACCCCTCCACTTT. It translates to CASSLVGTGYSPLHF.

The chain uses TRBV4-1 and TRBJ2-7; D is unresolved. The CDR3 is made up of 14 amino acids. V dropped 4 bases and J dropped 3 bases, with 13 bases sitting between them. Per germline, CDR1 MGHRA and CDR2 YSYEKL. CDR3 protein: CASSLLGSDYEQYF. Written as DNA, the CDR3 is TGCGCCAGCAGCCTCCTCGGAAGTGACTACGAGCAGTACTTC.

The rearrangement uses TRBV9 and TRBJ1-2; D remains unclear. CDR3 length: 13 amino acids. CDR1 is SGDLS and CDR2 is YYNGEE in the germline V gene. Trimming took 3 bases from V and 3 from J, leaving 9 bases between them. The CDR3 is CASSADFDYGYTF. In nucleotides, the CDR3 is TGTGCCAGCAGCGCGGATTTCGACTATGGCTACACCTTC.

In DNA, the CDR3 is TGTGCCAGCAGCTTAGAGGGCTCAAGGGCTAAAACCTACGAGCAGTACTTC. It yields the protein CASSLEGSRAKTYEQYF. V gene TRBV13 combines with J gene TRBJ2-7; D gene ambiguous. Trimming shortened V by 1 base and J by 2 bases, and 18 bases separated the two germline ends. There are 17 residues in the CDR3. The germline gives CDR1 PRHDT, CDR2 FYEKMQ (reference sequence).

The chain is built from TRBV2 and TRBJ2-7, with 9 bases identical to TRBD2. Germline V gives CDR1 SNHLY, CDR2 FYNNEI. CDR3 length: 13 amino acids. With 8 bases clipped from V and 6 bases from J, the junction kept 8 bases outside the gene matches. CDR3 DNA sequence: TGTGCCAGCCGAGCGGGAGGAAGGATCGAGCAGTACTTC. It yields the protein CASRAGGRIEQYF.

This chain joins TRBV10-3 and TRBJ2-2; D possibly corresponds to TRBD1 (6 bases). V gave up 6 bases and J gave up 3 bases, with 14 bases separating them. This CDR3 comprises 15 residues. CDR1 and CDR2 from the germline V gene are ENHRY and SYGVKD. In DNA, the CDR3 is TGTGCCATCAGAGGGGACACGAGCTACACCGGGGAGCTGTTTTTT. This sequence encodes CAIRGDTSYTGELFF.

The chain has TRBV19 and TRBJ2-1; D gene ambiguous. This CDR3 spans 12 amino acids. Per the germline V gene, CDR1 is LNHDA and CDR2 is SQIVND (reference sequence). V was pared by 3 bases and J by 4 bases, with 4 bases between. In nucleotides, the CDR3 is TGTGCCAGTAGTATCCTTTACAATGAGCAGTTCTTC. This codes for CASSILYNEQFF. Combining the CDR3 with reference TRBV19 and TRBJ2-1 gives the whole variable domain DGGITQSPKYLFRKEGQNVTLSCEQNLNHDAMYWYRQDPGQGLRLIYYSQIVNDFQKGDIAEGYSVSREKKESFPLTVTSAQKNPTAFYLCASSILYNEQFFGPGTRLTVL.